This TCR beta chain was obtained from a study of T cell responses to AZD1222 COVID-19 vaccine (TCRdb year 2021). Background on the whole study: AZD1222 recipients given second doses at about 4 weeks or at about 12 weeks were pooled, since spike-specific TCR depth and breadth were not found to differ between the two schedules. Trial participants were enrolled into age subgroups of 18-55, 56-69 and 70-plus years, which contained about 150, 28 and 57 TCR-sequenced participants, respectively. A total of 230 to 250 trial participants underwent TCR sequencing, of whom around 200 received two doses of AZD1222 and about 25 received two doses of the MenACWY control vaccine. Points the paper makes about the study in general: Conclusions about previously exposed vaccinees were limited because only 5 or 6 AZD1222 recipients were SARS-CoV-2 seropositive at baseline. Participants were mostly white British, with more females than males. The authors suggested clonal diversity may have been underestimated. Reportedly, almost half of the unique spike-specific TCRs recognized epitopes lying outside the regions that are mutated in the B.1.351 and B.1.1.7 variants. The whole spike protein was spanned by vaccine-associated CD4 TCRs, and dominant responses were seen in regions 160-218 and 743-854. A significant rise in spike-specific TCR breadth and depth was observed after two AZD1222 doses relative to day 0 and relative to MenACWY recipients. Because no samples from the day 14 peak response were available, repertoires could be characterized only after the peak T cell response. The 56-69-year group was small, and its depth increase did not reach significance, likely because of low power.

The CDR3 regions of human TCRbeta chains were analyzed by immunosequencing. As for how the authors treated the data: TCRs in the repertoires were compared against a reference library of SARS-CoV-2-specific TCRs that had been generated with the MIRA antigen-specificity platform. Breadth was defined as the fraction of unique TCRs that were SARS-CoV-2-associated. Depth was defined as the fraction of total T cells that were SARS-CoV-2-associated. Each spike-specific TCR was assigned to its reactive spike region and to a CD4 or CD8 class using the MIRA data. Log10-transformed breadth and depth values were compared by one-way ANOVA with Sidak's multiple comparisons tests. TCRdb re-hosts the immuneACCESS table, in-frame sequences only. Its copies lack some clones; in the studies checked, an unresolved V gene accounts for under half of them, and the cause for the rest is not known. That table supplies the V and J calls and clone size; D and trimming were determined from the DNA. For this sample there are 90,000 to 110,000 clones; around nine tenths appear just once. The ten largest clones capture more than 15% of the sample.

Per the publication, the time point label means: baseline before first vaccination. Vaccinee samples came from UK trials COV001 and COV002, including a single-blind randomized controlled phase 2/3 trial of AZD1222 (ChAdOx1 nCoV-19) in healthy adults. For TCRbeta chain sequencing, PBMC samples from trial participants were taken at day 0 and at day 28 after the second dose. Reading from cysteine to phenylalanine, the CDR3 counts 14 amino acids. Only CDR3 DNA remains: 42 bases, in frame from the first base. V loses 3 bases, J loses 5 bases, and the germline ends lie 14 bases apart. CDR1 and CDR2 are drawn from the germline V gene (reference sequence): SGHNT, YYREEE. Details on this clone: Its antigen remains undetermined. Base-call qualities are not available, and no considerably larger clone is one nucleotide away.

The TCR sequence derives from an adult in good health. Rearrangement joined TRBV5-4 to TRBJ2-5; TRBD2 could be the D gene, as 5 bases match. Sequences were derived from peripheral blood, sampled on day 0 of AZD1222 vaccination. The CDR3 protein is CASSSGSPAETQYF. The nucleotide sequence reads TGTGCCAGCAGCTCGGGGTCCCCCGCGGAGACCCAGTACTTC.